One sample yielded the 8 T cell receptor beta chains listed below, sequenced in a study of patients and donors after allogeneic stem cell transplantation. Each CDR3 protein gets one entry after TCRdb re-called the RT-PCR reads with MiXCR. The sample lists over 400,000 distinct CDR3 sequences, approximately 16% seen once, with less than 8.5% in the top ten. What was sequenced was blood, either unsorted or a sorted T cell fraction (not recorded which). These receptors came from a human donor who was either an allogeneic HSCT recipient or a stem cell or donor lymphocyte infusion donor (not recorded which). It is not recorded whose cells these are; they may come from a transplant donor.

V and J are TRBV2 and TRBJ2-2; D is tentatively TRBD1 or TRBD2 (6 bases each). CDR3 length equals 17 residues. V gave up 6 bases and J gave up 4 bases, with 21 bases separating them. Germline V lookup: CDR1 SNHLY, CDR2 FYNNEI. CDR3: CASRPEEGGLPTGELFF. For the CDR3, the DNA is TGTGCCAGCAGACCTGAGGAGGGGGGCCTTCCCACCGGGGAGCTGTTTTTT.

This chain connects TRBV12-3 or TRBV12-4 to TRBJ1-2; 12 bases align to TRBD1. The CDR3 loop spans 20 amino acids. The V segment lost 2 bases and the J segment 4 bases; nucleotides outside the gene matches: 17. Written as DNA, the CDR3 is TGTGCCAGCAGTTTAAGTTCAGCGGGGACAGGGGGCATGAGGGGCTATGGCTACACCTTC. Amino acid sequence: CASSLSSAGTGGMRGYGYTF.

This sequence joins TRBV7-9 and TRBJ1-2; D remains ambiguous. V was trimmed by 2 bases and J by 0 bases, leaving 7 bases between them. The germline gives CDR1 SEHNR, CDR2 FQNEAQ (reference sequence). This CDR3 is 14 amino acids long. In DNA form, the CDR3 reads TGTGCCAGCAGCTTATTGGCATCTAACTATGGCTACACCTTC. It is translated as CASSLLASNYGYTF.

V usage is TRBV4-3 and J usage is TRBJ2-7; 8 bases line up with TRBD1. Trimming removed 0 bases from V and 6 bases from J; junction bases left unmatched: 10. The length of the CDR3 is 16 residues. The germline CDR1 and CDR2 sequences are LGHNA and YSLEER. This chain's CDR3 is CASSQDRGQGNSEQYF. The DNA of the CDR3 is TGCGCCAGCAGCCAAGATAGAGGACAGGGAAATTCCGAGCAGTACTTC.

This clonotype showed up just a few times. The chain couples TRBV10-3 to TRBJ1-1; 11 nucleotides agree with TRBD1. The CDR3 spans 15 residues. V shed 2 bases and J 7 bases; nucleotides not matched to a gene: 6. Germline CDR1 ENHRY, CDR2 SYGVKD. CDR3 amino acids: CAISEPDRGPREAFF. The DNA of the CDR3 is TGTGCCATCAGTGAGCCGGACAGGGGGCCTCGTGAAGCTTTCTTT.

The CDR3 spells CASSLQSGYWPGDNEQFF. Written as DNA, the CDR3 is TGTGCCAGCAGCTTACAGAGCGGGTATTGGCCGGGGGACAATGAGCAGTTCTTC. The chain couples TRBV7-8 to TRBJ2-1; a weak D match, TRBD2 (6 bases). Germline V gene sequence: CDR1 SGHVS, CDR2 FQNEAQ. V lost 2 bases and J lost 5, with 22 bases in between. CDR3 size: 18 residues.

The rearrangement links TRBV4-1 to TRBJ2-7, with 11 bases aligning to TRBD2. Germline CDR1 and CDR2: MGHRA and YSYEKL. Germline trimming cut 0 bases from V and 5 bases from J; bases unmatched to any gene: 15. CDR3 length: 19 amino acids. The CDR3 is CASSQDKGLLLAGGHEQYF. In DNA, the CDR3 is TGCGCCAGCAGCCAAGATAAGGGTCTCCTCCTAGCGGGAGGCCACGAGCAGTACTTC.

This clonotype was seen many times. This chain uses TRBV9 with TRBJ1-2, with D tentatively TRBD1 (5 bases). The CDR3 contains 15 residues. The V gene's germline CDR1 is SGDLS and CDR2 YYNGEE. V was pared by 3 bases and J by 0 bases, with 12 bases between. CDR3 sequence reads: CASSAGDRSNYGYTF. Here the CDR3 DNA reads TGTGCCAGCAGCGCGGGTGACAGATCTAACTATGGCTACACCTTC.